This TCR beta chain was profiled in a study of cytomegalovirus exposure and HLA in healthy donors. General study points: The study put 150 or so TCR beta chains on its list as cytomegalovirus-associated. It was reported in a later analysis that an Asian-associated ancestry cluster showed fewer N-insertions than the roughly 620-donor mean.

CDR3 length equals 15 residues. Trimming took off 6 bases at V and 0 bases at J, with 12 bases between the two ends. Germline CDR1 is MNHNS and CDR2 is SASEGT. PCR amplification relied on 60 Vbeta primers (plus 13 Jbeta primers). Produced via immunoSEQ multiplex PCR; TCRdb's table is partial and in-frame only. Of approximately 110,000 clones listed, roughly 80% are singletons. This clone occurred once. The antigen is undetermined. Sequenced: PBMCs. This sequence originates from a woman between 40 and 50 years old in good health and CMV-seropositive. This chain connects TRBV6-1 to TRBJ1-3; D remains ambiguous. CDR3 sequence (DNA): TGTGCCAGCAGGCGGCAGGACTTCTCTGGAAACACCATATATTTT. Its protein is CASRRQDFSGNTIYF.